The clone carrying this T cell receptor (beta chain) was counted a few times. The source of the sample is a study of response to subunit inactivated influenza vaccine. One entry per CDR3 protein results from TCRdb running MiXCR on the RT-PCR reads. The table includes 550,000 to 600,000 distinct CDR3 sequences, around 11% detected once. The source is a man in his forties or fifties who received an inactivated influenza vaccine. The material sequenced was PBMCs from blood, taken on the day of vaccination.

The CDR3 here is CASSQEGLAGAQFF. The CDR3, as DNA: TGCGCCAGCAGCCAAGAAGGGCTAGCGGGAGCTCAGTTCTTC. The chain joins TRBV4-1 to TRBJ2-1; TRBD2 matches 10 bases. CDR1 is MGHRA and CDR2 is YSYEKL in the germline V gene. The ends lost 0 bases at V and 13 bases at J; junction bases unmatched: 6. The CDR3 length is 14 residues.